The subject of this entry is one T cell receptor (beta chain). Unique molecular identifiers were linked by the library to individual cDNA molecules. In the authors' methods: Samples ranged from 23,224 to 690,600 TCRs, with a median of around 100,000. TCRdb called the RACE reads again in MiXCR, with one record for every CDR3 protein. Clone size and V and J calls follow TCRdb, not the original study. This table has around 360,000 distinct CDR3 sequences, more than 5% appearing once. The data stem from a study of human T cells and chemical hapten exposure. The CDR3 totals 15 residues. V shed 6 bases, J shed 5 bases, and the junction held 4 bases outside the gene matches. The germline V gene has CDR1 MNHNS and CDR2 SASEGT. Documented time point: patch test 2, 6 weeks after DPC sensitization. Noted treatment: therapeutic diphenylcyclopropenone sensitization with weekly scalp DPC. Venepuncture was done earlier than the placement of each patch test.

The receptor was isolated from a woman aged 18-35 years with alopecia areata. Some clones in this sample may be carry-over from other donors' samples. The sequencing used whole blood, collected in connection with sensitization to the hapten diphenylcyclopropenone (DPC). The chain combines TRBV6-1 with TRBJ2-3; 14 bases align to TRBD2. CDR3 residues: CASSGTSGGRDTQYF. The CDR3 DNA reads as TGTGCCAGCAGCGGGACTAGCGGGGGACGAGATACGCAGTATTTT.